This is a list of T cell receptor beta chains from one sample in a study of blood T cell repertoires in COVID-19. The protocol was immunoSEQ multiplex PCR, while the TCRdb copy is restricted to in-frame clones and leaves out a portion. The sample contains roughly 310,000 clones, 90% of which appear only once. The sample was peripheral blood. The receptor set was obtained from a woman under 40 with COVID-19, enrolled during active disease. Each CDR3 is given with its conserved first and last residue. A D gene is named only where the DNA matches it firmly. A clone size is listed for some rows: how often the clone was seen (once, few, many), or a class if it is expanded.

J,V,D,size,DNA,CDR3
TRBJ1-1,TRBV2,.,.,TGTGCCAGCAGTGTCACTTTGAGGACTGAAGCTTTCTTT,CASSVTLRTEAFF
TRBJ2-1,TRBV28,TRBD2,.,TGTGCCAGCAGGCGCTTGCGGGAGCTCGGTAATGAGCAGTTCTTC,CASRRLRELGNEQFF
TRBJ2-1,TRBV7-8,TRBD2,.,TGTGCCAGCAGCATATGGACTAGCGGGAGTGGTGGTGAGCAGTTCTTC,CASSIWTSGSGGEQFF
TRBJ2-5,TRBV3-1/TRBV3-2,TRBD2,.,TGTGCCAGCAACCCAAGATGGACTAGCGGAGTTGGGTACCAAGAGACCCAGTACTTC,CASNPRWTSGVGYQETQYF
TRBJ1-5,TRBV5-1,.,.,TGCGCCAGCAGCCCGGACAGTGTCAATCAGCCCCAGCATTTT,CASSPDSVNQPQHF
TRBJ1-1,TRBV5-1,TRBD1,.,TGCGCCAGCAGCTTAAATGGACAGGGTGATACTGAAGCTTTCTTT,CASSLNGQGDTEAFF
TRBJ1-5,TRBV27,.,.,TGTGCCAGCGCGACAGCTAGCAATCAGCCCCAGCATTTT,CASATASNQPQHF
TRBJ1-3,TRBV28,TRBD1,.,TGTGCCAGCAACGTTCAGGGGGCGAAGTCTGGAAACACCATATATTTT,CASNVQGAKSGNTIYF
TRBJ2-2,TRBV15,TRBD1,.,TGTGCCACCAGCAGAGAACTTACAGGGGCGGGGAACACCGGGGAGCTGTTTTTT,CATSRELTGAGNTGELFF
TRBJ1-1,TRBV18,.,.,TGTGCCAGCTCACCACAGAGCTACACTGAAGCTTTCTTT,CASSPQSYTEAFF
TRBJ2-1,TRBV15,TRBD2,.,TGTGCCACCAGCAACTACACTAGCGGACACAATGAGCAGTTCTTC,CATSNYTSGHNEQFF
TRBJ2-7,TRBV5-4,.,.,TGTGCCAGCAGCTTGGACTACCGCCGGGAGCAGTACTTC,CASSLDYRREQYF
TRBJ2-1,TRBV7-3,TRBD2,.,TGTGCCAGCAGTGAAAGCGGGAGGTTGGACAATGAGCAGTTCTTC,CASSESGRLDNEQFF
TRBJ2-7,TRBV5-1,TRBD2,once,TGCGCCAGCAGCCCCACCGGGCGGGAGATCAACGAGCAGTACTTC,CASSPTGREINEQYF
TRBJ1-4,TRBV14,.,.,TGTGCCAGCAGCCAAGACAGGGTGCTAAATGAAAAACTGTTTTTT,CASSQDRVLNEKLFF
TRBJ2-1,TRBV10-1,.,.,TGCGCCAGCAGTGAGGGAGGCCGCAACTCCTACAATGAGCAGTTCTTC,CASSEGGRNSYNEQFF
TRBJ2-2,TRBV21-1,.,.,TGTGCCAGCAGCGAGCTAGCGGGGACAAAAGACACCGGGGAGCTGTTTTTT,CASSELAGTKDTGELFF
TRBJ1-3,TRBV5-1,.,.,TGCGCCAGCAGCGAAACAGGGAGATCTGGAAACACCATATATTTT,CASSETGRSGNTIYF
TRBJ1-2,TRBV6-5,.,.,TGTGCCAGCAGTTACTCTCCAGGGCAAAGAGTGGATGGCTACACCTTC,CASSYSPGQRVDGYTF
TRBJ2-2,TRBV7-3,TRBD2,.,TGTGCCAGCAGCCCAGGACTAGCGGGAGGAAACACCGGGGAGCTGTTTTTT,CASSPGLAGGNTGELFF
TRBJ2-7,TRBV5-1,TRBD2,.,TGCGCCAGCAGCGGGGGACTAGCGGGAACTGGAGAGCAGTACTTC,CASSGGLAGTGEQYF
TRBJ2-1,TRBV7-9,TRBD1,.,TGTGCCAGCAGCAACCGGGTACCGGGACAGGGAGGAGGGGAGCAGTTCTTC,CASSNRVPGQGGGEQFF
TRBJ1-1,TRBV6-6,.,few,TGTGCCAGCACCCTAGAGATGAGGACTGAAGCTTTCTTT,CASTLEMRTEAFF
TRBJ1-1,TRBV2,TRBD1,.,TGTGCCATCGAACAGGGGATAAACACTGAAGCTTTCTTT,CAIEQGINTEAFF
TRBJ1-2,TRBV6-5,TRBD1,.,TGTGCCAGCAGGGTAAACCGACAGGGCAACTATGGCTACACCTTC,CASRVNRQGNYGYTF
TRBJ2-7,TRBV5-5,.,.,TGTGCCAGCAGCTCGGGACTGGGGATCTACGAGCAGTACTTC,CASSSGLGIYEQYF
TRBJ1-2,TRBV28,TRBD1,.,TGTGCCAGCAGTTTTGGTGGGACAGGGGGGGTTGGTGGCTACACCTTC,CASSFGGTGGVGGYTF
TRBJ2-7,TRBV27,TRBD2,.,TGTGCCAGCAGTCAGACTAGCGGGATCTACGAGCAGTACTTC,CASSQTSGIYEQYF
TRBJ1-5,TRBV3-1/TRBV3-2,.,.,TGTGCCAGCAGCCAAGATAGGGGTCAGCCCCAGCATTTT,CASSQDRGQPQHF
TRBJ1-5,TRBV10-3,.,.,TGTGCCATCAGTGAAGTGAGGGGGGGGGATCAGCCCCAGCATTTT,CAISEVRGGDQPQHF
TRBJ1-5,TRBV5-6,.,.,TGTGCCAGCAGCCTCACAGGGTCGGAGCCCCAGCATTTT,CASSLTGSEPQHF
TRBJ2-7,TRBV9,.,.,TGTGCCAGCAGCGAGGGGGGAGGGTACGAGCAGTACTTC,CASSEGGGYEQYF
TRBJ1-2,TRBV14,.,.,TGTGCCAGCAGCCAATCCTCCTTCGGTAGCTACACCTTC,CASSQSSFGSYTF
TRBJ2-5,TRBV9,TRBD2,.,TGTGCCAGCAGCATCACCGTAGCGGGAGGCGGGCAAGAGACCCAGTACTTC,CASSITVAGGGQETQYF
TRBJ1-2,TRBV27,.,.,TGTGCCAGCAGTTTTGGGGGGGGCGATGGCTACACCTTC,CASSFGGGDGYTF
TRBJ2-7,TRBV27,.,.,TGTGCCAGCAGTTTAAGGGCAGGGGCGGGCTACGAGCAGTACTTC,CASSLRAGAGYEQYF
TRBJ1-1,TRBV19,TRBD1,.,TGTGCCAGTAGTCCCACCCGGACAGGAACGAACACTGAAGCTTTCTTT,CASSPTRTGTNTEAFF
TRBJ2-3,TRBV24-1,.,.,TGTGCCACCGGAGATCCTAGCACAGATACGCAGTATTTT,CATGDPSTDTQYF
TRBJ2-2,TRBV15,TRBD2,few,TGTGCCACCAGCAGAGATGAGACCGCGGGGGACACCGGGGAGCTGTTTTTT,CATSRDETAGDTGELFF
TRBJ1-2,TRBV6-5,.,.,TGTGCCAGCAGGAAAACAGGCGCCTATGGCTACACCTTC,CASRKTGAYGYTF
TRBJ2-3,TRBV5-1,.,.,TGCGCCAGCAGCGAGAGCACAGATACGCAGTATTTT,CASSESTDTQYF
TRBJ2-1,TRBV10-3,.,.,TGTGCCATCAGTGAGGGTTCACCGGGGAATGAGCAGTTCTTC,CAISEGSPGNEQFF
TRBJ2-1,TRBV29-1,.,.,TGCAGCGTCGAAGGGGTTAAAGAAACACGGAGCTCCTACAATGAGCAGTTCTTC,CSVEGVKETRSSYNEQFF
TRBJ2-5,TRBV20-1,.,.,TGCAGTGCTAGAGGTCGGGAGACCCAGTACTTC,CSARGRETQYF
TRBJ1-5,TRBV30,.,.,TGTGCCTGGAGTTACGGGGGCAATCAGCCCCAGCATTTT,CAWSYGGNQPQHF
TRBJ2-4,TRBV12-5,.,.,TGTGCTGGGGGGGACAGGATAGCCAAAAACATTCAGTACTTC,CAGGDRIAKNIQYF
TRBJ2-1,TRBV10-3,TRBD2,.,TGTGCCATCAGTGGGCGGGAGGGATTATATGAGCAGTTCTTC,CAISGREGLYEQFF
TRBJ2-3,TRBV10-1,TRBD2,.,TGCGCCAGCAGTGAGACCTGGACTAGCGGGAGGGAAGCAGATACGCAGTATTTT,CASSETWTSGREADTQYF
TRBJ1-6,TRBV7-9,.,.,TGTGCCAGCAGCTTCCCAGGGGCGTTTAATTCACCCCTCCACTTT,CASSFPGAFNSPLHF
TRBJ2-3,TRBV25-1,.,.,TGTGCCAGCAGTGAGCCAGTCAAAAGCACAGATACGCAGTATTTT,CASSEPVKSTDTQYF
TRBJ2-1,TRBV28,TRBD2,.,TGTGCCAGCAGCATAGCGGGAGTCTCTTACAATGAGCAGTTCTTC,CASSIAGVSYNEQFF
TRBJ1-1,TRBV7-8,TRBD1,.,TGTGCCAGCAGCCGCCGGGACAGGGTCGCCACTGAAGCTTTCTTT,CASSRRDRVATEAFF